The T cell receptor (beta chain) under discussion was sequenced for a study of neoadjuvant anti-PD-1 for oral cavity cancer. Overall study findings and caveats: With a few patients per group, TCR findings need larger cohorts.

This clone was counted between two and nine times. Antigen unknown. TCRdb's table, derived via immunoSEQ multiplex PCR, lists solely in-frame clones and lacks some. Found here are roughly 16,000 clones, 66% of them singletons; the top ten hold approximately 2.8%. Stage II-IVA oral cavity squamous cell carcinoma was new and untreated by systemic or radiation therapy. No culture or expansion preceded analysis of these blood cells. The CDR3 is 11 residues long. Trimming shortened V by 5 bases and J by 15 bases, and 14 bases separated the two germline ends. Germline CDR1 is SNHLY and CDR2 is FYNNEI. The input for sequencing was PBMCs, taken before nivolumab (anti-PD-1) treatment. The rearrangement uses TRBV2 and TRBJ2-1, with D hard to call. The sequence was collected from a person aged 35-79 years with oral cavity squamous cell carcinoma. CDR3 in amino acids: CASSRLSVLFF. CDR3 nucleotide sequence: TGTGCCAGCAGTCGTTTATCCGTCCTGTTCTTC.